This passage covers 21 T cell receptor beta chains from one sample sequenced in a study of T cell repertoires in cytomegalovirus infection. TCRdb re-called the reads through MiXCR, storing one row per CDR3 protein. Of under 300,000 distinct CDR3 sequences listed, more than 15% are singletons. The source material was CD8+ T cells from PBMCs. The receptors shown here come from a human donor in good health (CMV status not recorded). Some clones in this sample may be carry-over from other donors' samples.

The table lists this clonotype with a few counts. The chain has TRBV11-2 and TRBJ2-7; tentatively, D is TRBD1 (7 bases). In germline, CDR1 is SGHAT, CDR2 FQNNGV. The CDR3 runs 16 residues. The ends were cut back, 6 bases at V and 6 bases at J, with 24 bases in the middle. CDR3 sequence (DNA): TGTGCCAGCAGTATGACAGGGCGGCGGGGCTGGGTCGAGCAGTACTTC. Translating it yields CASSMTGRRGWVEQYF.

The V gene is TRBV27, the J gene TRBJ2-1; no reliable D call. This CDR3 comprises 15 residues. Trimming pared 5 bases from V and 1 base from J, leaving 12 bases between. Germline values: CDR1 MNHEY, CDR2 SMNVEV (reference sequence). CDR3 sequence (DNA): TGTGCCAGCAGTGACGCAGGACGGTCCTACAATGAGCAGTTCTTC. The encoded protein is CASSDAGRSYNEQFF.

This clonotype came up many times. The chain carries TRBV6-5 and TRBJ2-3, with 7 bases fitting TRBD1. The CDR3 contains 14 residues. CDR1 is MNHEY, CDR2 SVGAGI, per germline. With 4 bases clipped from V and 1 base from J, the junction kept 2 bases outside the gene matches. The CDR3, as DNA: TGTGCCAGCAGTTTCACAGGGGGCACAGATACGCAGTATTTT. This encodes CASSFTGGTDTQYF.

This clonotype has ten or more counts. The chain joins TRBV7-9 to TRBJ1-5, with D possibly TRBD1 on 5 matching bases. V lost 1 base, J lost 4 bases, and 11 bases lay in between. The CDR3 is 15 amino acids. Per the germline V gene, CDR1 is SEHNR and CDR2 is FQNEAQ (reference sequence). CDR3 in amino acids: CASSLGGGLNQPQHF. Written as DNA, the CDR3 is TGTGCCAGCAGCTTAGGTGGGGGACTTAATCAGCCCCAGCATTTT.

V gene TRBV28 combines with J gene TRBJ2-3; 9 positions agree with TRBD2. The germline V gene has CDR1 MDHEN and CDR2 SYDVKM. The CDR3 runs 17 residues. With V trimmed by 3 bases and J by 2 bases, 9 bases remained unmatched. The CDR3 DNA follows: TGTGCCAGCAGTTTTCCTGTAGCGGGGGAAACCACAGATACGCAGTATTTT. Encoded protein: CASSFPVAGETTDTQYF.

At least ten counts were recorded for this clonotype. The chain uses TRBV7-2 and TRBJ1-5, with D maybe TRBD1 (5 bases). Germline V gene data show CDR1 as SGHTA and CDR2 as FQGNSA. This CDR3 spans 17 amino acids. V lost 5 bases, J lost 1 base, and 18 bases lay in between. The CDR3 reads CASSRAPQETSNQPQHF. CDR3 in DNA: TGTGCCAGCAGCCGCGCCCCACAGGAGACGAGCAATCAGCCCCAGCATTTT.

The J gene is TRBJ1-2, the V gene TRBV5-6; tentatively, D is TRBD1 (5 bases). Trimming removed 6 bases at V and 4 bases at J, with 25 bases between. The CDR3 has 17 amino acids. CDR1 is SGHDT, CDR2 YYEEEE, per germline. The CDR3 region has the DNA TGTGCCAGCAACTTATACTTCCCTGCCGGGGACCTCTATGGCTACACCTTC. Encoded protein: CASNLYFPAGDLYGYTF.

There are many counts of this clonotype. CDR3 in DNA: TGCAGTGCTAGAGATGAGACTAGCGGGGGCACAAGCACAGATACGCAGTATTTT. As protein: CSARDETSGGTSTDTQYF. V and J are TRBV20-1 and TRBJ2-3; 12 bases fit TRBD2. Trimming removed 0 bases from V and 0 bases from J; junction bases left unmatched: 7. Germline CDR1 and CDR2: DFQATT and SNEGSKA (reference sequence). The CDR3 length is 18 residues.

This clonotype was found many times. The genes are TRBV7-9 and TRBJ2-7, with D possibly being TRBD1 (5 bases). Germline V lookup: CDR1 SEHNR, CDR2 FQNEAQ (reference sequence). The CDR3 is 15 amino acids. The V and J ends lost 4 bases and 2 bases respectively, with 15 bases between them. This chain's CDR3 is CASSSYQGSAYEQYF. In DNA form, the CDR3 reads TGTGCCAGCAGCTCCTATCAGGGTTCGGCCTACGAGCAGTACTTC.

Points on this clonotype: Just one base apart from a much larger clone, this may be a read error. The CDR3 bases are TGCGCCAGCAGTGACCTCACCTGGACTACAACCGAAGAGACCCAGTACTTC. Translation gives CASSDLTWTTTEETQYF. The rearrangement links TRBV10-2 to TRBJ2-5; maybe TRBD2 (6 bases). The V end was cut by 3 bases, the J end by 3 bases, with 20 bases between. Germline CDR1 is WSHSY and CDR2 is SAAADI. The CDR3 loop spans 17 amino acids.

Note on this clonotype: A much bigger clone sits one base away, suggesting this may be a read error. The V call is TRBV7-6, the J call TRBJ2-2, with 9 bases fitting TRBD1. The germline CDR1 and CDR2 sequences are SGHVS and FNYEAQ. The CDR3 is 16 residues long. J gave up 7 bases and V 4 bases, and 10 bases lay outside the gene matches. The CDR3 loop reads CASSSFGTGKVGELFF. Here the CDR3 DNA reads TGTGCCAGCAGCTCATTCGGGACAGGGAAGGTCGGGGAGCTGTTTTTT.

V and J are TRBV3-1 and TRBJ1-5; D ambiguous. Trimming left V 0 bases short and J 7 bases short, with 7 bases between. Germline-derived CDR1 and CDR2 are LGHDT and YNNKEL (reference sequence). The CDR3 spans 13 residues. The CDR3 protein is CASSQEFGQPQHF. The CDR3 nucleotides read TGTGCCAGCAGCCAAGAATTCGGGCAGCCCCAGCATTTT.

The CDR3 bases are TGTGCCAGCAATCCTACGCCGGGGGAGGGTGGAGATACGCAGTATTTT. Translated, it gives CASNPTPGEGGDTQYF. The rearrangement links TRBV6-1 to TRBJ2-3; TRBD2 matches 7 bases. V was clipped by 7 bases and J by 5 bases; unmatched bases: 15. Germline-derived CDR1 and CDR2 are MNHNS and SASEGT. The CDR3 consists of 16 residues.

This rearrangement joins TRBV6-6 to TRBJ1-1; D is perhaps TRBD1 (6 bases). Germline CDR1 MNHNY, CDR2 SVGAGI (reference sequence). The CDR3 is 12 amino acids. V lost 0 bases and J 9 bases, leaving 8 bases between the germline ends. CDR3 coding DNA: TGTGCCAGCAGTTACTCGGGGGGCCAAGCTTTCTTT. Protein sequence: CASSYSGGQAFF.

In this sample, this clonotype turned up once. The chain carries TRBV20-1 and TRBJ1-1; D ambiguous. The CDR3 length is 11 residues. The V end was cut by 5 bases, the J end by 4 bases, with 8 bases between. Germline V CDR1 and CDR2: DFQATT, SNEGSKA (reference sequence). The CDR3 is CSAPLLTEAFF. For the CDR3, the DNA is TGCAGTGCTCCTCTCCTCACTGAAGCTTTCTTT.

This clonotype showed up many times. The chain recombines TRBV10-3 with TRBJ2-3, with 13 bases aligning to TRBD2. The V segment lost 7 bases and the J segment 5 bases; nucleotides outside the gene matches: 3. CDR1 is ENHRY, CDR2 SYGVKD, per germline. CDR3 length: 14 residues. The DNA for the CDR3 is TGTGCCATCAATGGACTAGCGGGGGAAGATACGCAGTATTTT. This gives the protein CAINGLAGEDTQYF.

This clonotype was picked up many times. V and J are TRBV7-9 and TRBJ1-1; no clear D. V lost 1 base to trimming and J lost 11 bases, with 11 bases between them. This CDR3 contains 12 residues. Germline CDR1 is SEHNR and CDR2 is FQNEAQ (reference sequence). In DNA, the CDR3 is TGTGCCAGCAGCTTAGGCAGGTTCGGGGCTTTCTTT. As protein: CASSLGRFGAFF.

In this sample, this clonotype turned up a few times. The J gene is TRBJ2-7, the V gene TRBV5-5; no definite D call. CDR3 length equals 12 residues. CDR1 is SGHKS, CDR2 YYEKEE, per germline (reference sequence). V shed 0 bases and J shed 6 bases, with 7 bases lying between them. The CDR3: CASSLVQGEQYF. The CDR3 nucleotides are TGTGCCAGCAGCTTGGTGCAAGGCGAGCAGTACTTC.

This clonotype has at least ten counts. The chain joins TRBV7-9 to TRBJ2-1, with 7 positions matching TRBD1. Germline assignment: CDR1 SEHNR and CDR2 FQNEAQ (reference sequence). V dropped 8 bases and J dropped 8; count of bases not matched to a gene: 6. The CDR3 consists of 12 residues. CDR3 sequence (DNA): TGTGCCAGCTCTAACAGGGGAGATGAGCAGTTCTTC. Protein sequence: CASSNRGDEQFF.

The rearrangement joins TRBV7-2 to TRBJ1-2; the match to TRBD1 covers 7 bases. The junction had 10 bases not matched to a gene; V was cut back by 6 bases and J by 3 bases. Germline V gives CDR1 SGHTA, CDR2 FQGNSA. This CDR3 is built from 15 residues. The CDR3 here is CASSQRQGGDYGYTF. CDR3 sequence (DNA): TGTGCCAGCAGTCAACGACAGGGAGGAGACTATGGCTACACCTTC.

This clonotype has a handful of counts. This chain uses TRBV29-1 with TRBJ2-3; D is ambiguous. Germline V lookup: CDR1 SQVTM, CDR2 ANQGSEA. CDR3 length: 17 amino acids. V was clipped by 0 bases and J by 0 bases, with 16 bases between them. The CDR3 nucleotides read TGCAGCGTTGAAGATCCCAAAACGTCGGCGAGCACAGATACGCAGTATTTT. Its translation: CSVEDPKTSASTDTQYF.